This T cell receptor beta chain was captured in a study of long-term antiretroviral therapy in people with HIV. This CDR3 is 12 amino acids long. Deletions cut 0 bases from V and 5 bases from J, with 7 bases between. CDR1 is GTSNPN, CDR2 SVGIG, per germline (reference sequence). Study-wide points: Neither ART adherence, viral resistance nor therapy changes were documented. Those clones which expanded before ART made up the dominant part of the repertoire at all time points.

At minimum, one pre-ART and two post-ART PBMC samples were obtained from each donor. Survey-level immunoSEQ v3.0 assays were run. About 35,000-55,000 T-cell genomes per sample were the sequencing target. Profiled with immunoSEQ multiplex PCR; TCRdb holds only in-frame clones, not every one. The table includes approximately 15,000 clones, roughly 73% detected once. Concerning this clone itself: Its antigen is as yet unknown. This same CDR3 is encoded by further DNA sequences in the sample.

V gene TRBV30 combines with J gene TRBJ2-5; D may be TRBD2 (6 bases). The material was unsorted PBMCs, obtained roughly 2.1 years before starting antiretroviral therapy. This sequence originates from a man aged 25 to 45 with HIV. CDR3 sequence reads: CAWSVGGETQYF. CDR3 in DNA: TGTGCCTGGAGTGTAGGAGGGGAGACCCAGTACTTC.